This TCR beta chain was profiled in a study of CD8+CD57+ T cells in acquired aplastic anemia. Study at large: DNA recovered from sorted CD4+ and CD8+ cells had a mean of about 3 ug.

V lost 8 bases to trimming and J lost 5 bases; unmatched junction nucleotides: 7. There are 13 residues in the CDR3. Genomic DNA constituted the template upon which TCR beta VDJ and CDR3 profiling was performed. TCRdb reprocessed the reads with MiXCR, giving one entry per CDR3 protein. The sample carries around 400,000 distinct CDR3 sequences, 65% to 75% recorded once. Sequenced: sorted CD4+, CD8+, or CD8+CD57+ T cells (not recorded which) from PBMCs. The TCR sequence derives from a human donor in good health, serving as a control. V is TRBV12-3 or TRBV12-4 and J is TRBJ2-5; TRBD1 matches 8 bases. The CDR3 region has the DNA TGTGCCAGCGGATCCAGGGGGCGGGAGACCCAGTACTTC. Translating it yields CASGSRGRETQYF.